The present T cell receptor beta chain was sequenced within a study of blood T cells in healthy people across ages. Study-level results: Age showed a roughly linear inverse relationship with TCR beta diversity per million T cells. TCR beta diversity was tightly associated with the proportion of naive T cells.

Unmatched junction bases numbered 9, after V lost 3 bases and J lost 6 bases. The CDR3 covers 15 residues. Looked up from germline, CDR1 is DFQATT and CDR2 is SNEGSKA (reference sequence). Primed by a sample-barcoded 5' primer and a J-beta primer mix, a second PCR proceeded for roughly 7 to 12 cycles. Each CDR3 protein is one row after TCRdb ran MiXCR on the 5' RACE reads. Of 1.5 million to 2 million distinct CDR3 sequences listed, about 28% are singletons. With regard to this clonotype: Antigen specificity is unknown.

Sequences were obtained from blood. This clonotype originated in a woman aged 25-40 years in good health. V gene TRBV20-1 combines with J gene TRBJ2-2; 8 bases map to TRBD1. The CDR3 region has the DNA TGCAGTGCTAGTCTCGGGACAGGCTTCGCCGGGGAGCTGTTTTTT. This translates into CSASLGTGFAGELFF.